Each of the 13 T cell receptor beta chains below was sequenced from the same sample in a study of blood T cells in healthy people across ages. Together with a sample-barcoded 5' primer, a J-beta primer mix was included in a second PCR lasting about 6 to 11 cycles. Each CDR3 protein gets one entry after TCRdb re-called the 5' RACE reads with MiXCR. Among approximately 780,000 distinct CDR3 sequences listed, 20% to 30% were seen once. These same records also appear under a second study, on T cells of mothers and their children.

Input material: blood. These receptors were collected from a boy younger than 18 in good health.

This clonotype has just a few counts. This chain links TRBV5-1 with TRBJ2-5, with no clear D. V lost 2 bases and J 1 base, leaving 12 bases between the germline ends. This CDR3 contains 15 residues. Germline V gene lookup returns CDR1 SGHRS and CDR2 YFSETQ. In DNA form, the CDR3 reads TGCGCCAGCAGCTTCGGGCCTGGGGTCCAAGAGACCCAGTACTTC. This encodes CASSFGPGVQETQYF. Looking up the rest from reference TRBV5-1 and TRBJ2-5 gives the full variable domain: KAGVTQTPRYLIKTRGQQVTLSCSPISGHRSVSWYQQTPGQGLQFLFEYFSETQRNKGNFPGRFSGRQFSNSRSEMNVSTLELGDSALYLCASSFGPGVQETQYFGPGTRLLVL.

This clonotype showed up just a few times. The chain has TRBV5-1 and TRBJ2-1; no definite D call. TRBJ2-7 explains the end of the DNA better; the J call may be wrong. CDR1 is SGHRS, CDR2 YFSETQ, per germline. The CDR3 spans 13 residues. The CDR3 region is CASSFAALHEQYF. CDR3 nucleotide sequence: TGCGCCAGCAGCTTTGCCGCGTTACACGAGCAGTACTTC.

This clonotype was counted only a few times. The V gene is TRBV10-3, the J gene TRBJ2-5, with D unclear. V shed 6 bases and J shed 2 bases, with 10 bases lying between them. The V gene's germline CDR1 is ENHRY and CDR2 SYGVKD. There are 13 residues in the CDR3. The CDR3 sequence is CAISASVQETQYF. CDR3 coding DNA: TGTGCCATCAGCGCGTCAGTACAAGAGACCCAGTACTTC.

This clonotype was counted ten times or more. The chain links TRBV5-1 to TRBJ1-1; no clear D. In germline, CDR1 is SGHRS, CDR2 YFSETQ. This CDR3 spans 16 amino acids. V was clipped by 0 bases and J by 4 bases, with 16 bases between them. CDR3 amino acids: CASSLDGRARFTEAFF. DNA of the CDR3: TGCGCCAGCAGCTTGGATGGCCGGGCCCGGTTCACTGAAGCTTTCTTT.

This chain joins TRBV12-5 and TRBJ2-5; perhaps TRBD2 as D (7 bases). The CDR3 spans 17 residues. Germline V CDR1 and CDR2: LGHNT, FRNRAP. Trimming took 0 bases from V and 1 from J, leaving 15 bases between them. The CDR3 nucleotides are TGTGCTAGTGGTTTGGTATGGGGAGGGGGGCCCCAAGAGACCCAGTACTTC. It encodes CASGLVWGGGPQETQYF. Together with reference TRBV12-5 and TRBJ2-5, the CDR3 gives the full variable domain: DARVTQTPRHKVTEMGQEVTMRCQPILGHNTVFWYRQTMMQGLELLAYFRNRAPLDDSGMPKDRFSAEMPDATLATLKIQPSEPRDSAVYFCASGLVWGGGPQETQYFGPGTRLLVL.

The CDR3 DNA follows: TGTGCTAGTGGTTCGGGACAGGGTAACTACAATGAGCAGTTCTTC. As protein: CASGSGQGNYNEQFF. The chain recombines TRBV12-5 with TRBJ2-1; 9 nucleotides agree with TRBD1. The length of the CDR3 is 15 residues. Germline CDR1 LGHNT, CDR2 FRNRAP. V shed 4 bases, J shed 3 bases, and the junction held 4 bases outside the gene matches. Using reference TRBV12-5 and TRBJ2-1 for the parts outside the CDR3, the full variable domain is DARVTQTPRHKVTEMGQEVTMRCQPILGHNTVFWYRQTMMQGLELLAYFRNRAPLDDSGMPKDRFSAEMPDATLATLKIQPSEPRDSAVYFCASGSGQGNYNEQFFGPGTRLTVL.

The sample holds a few counts of this clonotype. This CDR3 is CSVVQGVAETQYF. For the CDR3, the DNA is TGCAGCGTTGTACAGGGAGTCGCAGAGACCCAGTACTTC. The gene calls are TRBV29-1 and TRBJ2-5, with D possibly being TRBD1 (6 bases). V gave up 4 bases and J gave up 4 bases, with 13 bases separating them. The CDR3 sequence is 13 residues long. Germline V gives CDR1 SQVTM, CDR2 ANQGSEA.

This CDR3 reads CASSTGRSTDTQYF. CDR3 nucleotide sequence: TGTGCCAGCAGTACAGGGCGTAGCACAGATACGCAGTATTTT. This rearrangement joins TRBV3-1 to TRBJ2-3; a possible D gene is TRBD1 (6 bases). Germline V gives CDR1 LGHDT, CDR2 YNNKEL (reference sequence). Trimming shortened V by 6 bases and J by 0 bases, and 10 bases separated the two germline ends. The CDR3 spans 14 residues.

This sequence joins TRBV29-1 and TRBJ2-7, with 10 bases matching TRBD2. Germline V gene sequence: CDR1 SQVTM, CDR2 ANQGSEA. The CDR3 totals 15 residues. V lost 6 bases to trimming and J lost 4 bases; unmatched junction nucleotides: 12. CDR3 loop: CSVPSSSGGRYEQYF. In nucleotides, the CDR3 is TGCAGCGTACCCTCGAGTAGCGGGGGGCGGTACGAGCAGTACTTC.

The rearrangement joins TRBV29-1 to TRBJ2-5; 7 nucleotides line up with TRBD2. The CDR3 is 12 residues long. Germline-derived CDR1 and CDR2 are SQVTM and ANQGSEA. The trim removed 8 bases at V and 1 base at J, leaving 4 bases unmatched. This CDR3 reads CSSGGIQETQYF. The CDR3 DNA follows: TGCAGCTCCGGGGGGATCCAAGAGACCCAGTACTTC.

The chain is built from TRBV27 and TRBJ2-2, with D possibly being TRBD1 or TRBD2 (6 bases each). The CDR3 covers 15 residues. The germline gives CDR1 MNHEY, CDR2 SMNVEV (reference sequence). V was trimmed by 6 bases and J by 5 bases, leaving 16 bases between them. This CDR3 reads CASSPRGVGTGELFF. CDR3 coding DNA: TGTGCCAGCAGCCCGAGGGGGGTCGGGACCGGGGAGCTGTTTTTT.

This chain uses TRBV4-1 with TRBJ2-1, with D unresolved. Trimming stripped 6 bases from V and 0 bases from J, with 15 bases between. From germline, CDR1 is MGHRA and CDR2 YSYEKL. The CDR3 is 16 amino acids. The chain's CDR3 is CASRASPMSSYNEQFF. CDR3 nucleotides: TGCGCCAGCAGAGCATCCCCCATGAGCTCCTACAATGAGCAGTTCTTC.

The sample holds a few counts of this clonotype. The V call is TRBV4-1, the J call TRBJ1-2; D gene uncertain. Germline V gene data show CDR1 as MGHRA and CDR2 as YSYEKL. Trimming stripped 0 bases from V and 6 bases from J, with 11 bases between. The CDR3 covers 14 residues. The CDR3 region has the DNA TGCGCCAGCAGCCAAGACGGTGGAGGCGATGGCTACACCTTC. The encoded protein is CASSQDGGGDGYTF.